The subject of this entry is one TCR beta chain. V lost 8 bases to trimming and J lost 5 bases, with 21 bases between them. CDR3 length: 15 residues. CDR1 and CDR2 from the germline V gene are LNHDA and SQIVND (reference sequence). The library tagged individual cDNA molecules with unique molecular identifiers. In TCRdb, the RACE reads were re-called with MiXCR into one record per CDR3 protein. This table holds roughly 180,000 distinct CDR3 sequences, roughly 15% found once. The record originates from a study of human T cells and chemical hapten exposure. Noted time point: patch test 1, 2 weeks after DPC sensitization. Treatment given: therapeutic diphenylcyclopropenone sensitization with weekly scalp DPC.

The sequences come from whole blood, collected in connection with sensitization to the hapten diphenylcyclopropenone (DPC). The rearrangement uses TRBV19 and TRBJ1-2, with TRBD1 as a possible D gene (5 bases). The receptor comes from a woman younger than 45 with alopecia areata. Some clones in this sample may be carry-over from other donors' samples. The chain's CDR3 is CASVPQDGSAYGYTF. In nucleotides, the CDR3 is TGTGCCAGTGTCCCACAGGACGGCTCGGCTTATGGCTACACCTTC.